These 19 T cell receptor beta chains were all obtained from the same sample, sequenced in a study of T cell repertoires in cytomegalovirus infection. TCRdb re-called the reads with MiXCR, one entry per CDR3 protein. This table holds nearly 650,000 distinct CDR3 sequences, less than 25% found once. The sample comprised CD8+ T cells from PBMCs. The source of these receptors is a human donor in good health (CMV status not recorded). Some clones in this sample may be carry-over from other donors' samples.

V gene TRBV19 combines with J gene TRBJ1-1; a weak D match, TRBD1 (5 bases). CDR1 LNHDA and CDR2 SQIVND come from the germline V gene (reference sequence). Trimming removed 8 bases from V and 3 bases from J, with 28 bases in between. The CDR3 runs 18 residues. The CDR3 here is CASFPPWAGRRVDTEAFF. CDR3 sequence (DNA): TGTGCCAGTTTTCCCCCGTGGGCAGGGCGAAGGGTGGACACTGAAGCTTTCTTT.

This clonotype was detected a few times. This chain links TRBV7-6 with TRBJ1-2; 11 bases are shared with TRBD1. Trimming at V came to 0 bases and at J to 3 bases, leaving 3 bases not matched to a gene. The CDR3 length is 16 residues. The germline CDR1 and CDR2 sequences are SGHVS and FNYEAQ. The CDR3: CASSLARTGGDYGYTF. The CDR3 nucleotides are TGTGCCAGCAGCTTAGCGCGGACAGGGGGCGACTATGGCTACACCTTC.

This clonotype appeared a few times. This rearrangement joins TRBV29-1 to TRBJ2-1; a weak D match, TRBD1 (6 bases). CDR1 and CDR2 from the germline V gene are SQVTM and ANQGSEA. This CDR3 contains 15 residues. Trimming took 3 bases from V and 0 from J, leaving 12 bases between them. As DNA, the CDR3 is TGCAGCGTTGAGGCAGGGACAAGCTCCTACAATGAGCAGTTCTTC. Residues: CSVEAGTSSYNEQFF.

V gene TRBV29-1 combines with J gene TRBJ2-2, with D perhaps matching TRBD2 (6 bases). CDR3 length: 11 residues. Germline CDR1 SQVTM, CDR2 ANQGSEA. Trimming pared 5 bases from V and 8 bases from J, leaving 9 bases between. Here the CDR3 reads CSVWDLGELFF. CDR3 coding DNA: TGCAGCGTTTGGGACTTAGGGGAGCTGTTTTTT.

This clonotype was counted many times. The V and J genes are TRBV7-2 and TRBJ1-5, with D tentatively TRBD1 (6 bases). Per the germline V gene, CDR1 is SGHTA and CDR2 is FQGNSA. V was trimmed by 8 bases and J by 0 bases, leaving 14 bases between them. This CDR3 contains 15 residues. CDR3 amino acids: CASRWGPYSNQPQHF. The CDR3, as DNA: TGTGCCAGCCGATGGGGGCCCTATAGCAATCAGCCCCAGCATTTT.

This clonotype was recorded many times. V usage is TRBV14 and J usage is TRBJ2-1; 8 bases match TRBD2. The junction had 1 base not matched to a gene; V was cut back by 1 base and J by 2 bases. Germline V CDR1 and CDR2: SGHDN, FVKESK. This CDR3 has 15 residues. This CDR3 is CASSQAGGPYNEQFF. The CDR3 region has the DNA TGTGCCAGCAGCCAAGCGGGGGGGCCCTACAATGAGCAGTTCTTC. Full variable domain (outside the CDR3, taken from reference TRBV14 and TRBJ2-1): EAGVTQFPSHSVIEKGQTVTLRCDPISGHDNLYWYRRVMGKEIKFLLHFVKESKQDESGMPNNRFLAERTGGTYSTLKVQPAELEDSGVYFCASSQAGGPYNEQFFGPGTRLTVL.

This clonotype appeared many times. The V and J genes are TRBV7-6 and TRBJ2-7; 10 bases agree with TRBD1. CDR1 is SGHVS, CDR2 FNYEAQ, per germline. The CDR3 is made up of 15 amino acids. The V and J ends lost 4 bases and 6 bases, in that order; junction bases with no gene match: 9. The CDR3 coding sequence is TGTGCCAGCAGCTCCACTGGGACAGGGGTACTCGAGCAGTACTTC. This sequence encodes CASSSTGTGVLEQYF.

The chain carries TRBV2 and TRBJ1-2, with D perhaps TRBD1 (6 bases). Trimming pared 6 bases from V and 4 bases from J, leaving 12 bases between. Per the germline V gene, CDR1 is SNHLY and CDR2 is FYNNEI. The CDR3 sequence is 13 residues long. CDR3 in amino acids: CASSDDRIYGYTF. CDR3 nucleotide sequence: TGTGCCAGCAGCGACGACAGGATCTATGGCTACACCTTC.

This clonotype has only a few counts. This chain uses TRBV19 with TRBJ2-6; TRBD2 matches at 10 bases. This CDR3 is built from 19 residues. The V gene end was trimmed by 1 base and the J gene end by 0 bases; junction bases not matched to a gene: 6. Germline V CDR1 and CDR2: LNHDA, SQIVND (reference sequence). The CDR3 nucleotides read TGTGCCAGTAGTATAGTTGGACTAGCGGCCCCCTCTGGGGCCAACGTCCTGACTTTC. Its translation: CASSIVGLAAPSGANVLTF.

This clonotype occurred a few times. The chain couples TRBV29-1 to TRBJ2-4, with 9 bases aligning to TRBD2. Germline assignment: CDR1 SQVTM and CDR2 ANQGSEA. V lost 4 bases and J lost 8; bases outside the gene matches: 12. The CDR3 length is 15 residues. CDR3 sequence (DNA): TGCAGCGTTGTTCGGCGGGGGGGCAATGGGGACATTCAGTACTTC. Protein product: CSVVRRGGNGDIQYF.

The chain has TRBV6-2 or TRBV6-3 and TRBJ2-5; D is unresolved. Trimming stripped 6 bases from V and 5 bases from J, with 16 bases between. The CDR3 is 14 amino acids. Germline V gene sequence: CDR1 MNHEY, CDR2 SVGEGT. Here the CDR3 reads CASSRTFLRETQYF. CDR3 bases: TGTGCCAGCAGCCGGACCTTCCTGCGGGAGACCCAGTACTTC.

This clonotype showed up many times. V gene TRBV7-2 combines with J gene TRBJ1-1, with a weak D call TRBD1 (5 bases). Trimming removed 2 bases from V and 8 bases from J, with 21 bases in between. Per the germline V gene, CDR1 is SGHTA and CDR2 is FQGNSA. The CDR3 totals 16 residues. The CDR3 is CASSLRAGGTVFEAFF. CDR3 coding DNA: TGTGCCAGCAGCTTAAGGGCGGGGGGGACGGTCTTCGAAGCTTTCTTT.

Points on this clonotype: This may arise from a read error, as a much more abundant clone is one base away. The chain carries TRBV7-4 and TRBJ2-7; no definite D call. The CDR3 extends over 13 amino acids. The V gene's germline CDR1 is SGHVT and CDR2 SQSDAQ. The CDR3 DNA is TGTGTCAGCAGCTTCTCGGAGTTTTACGAGCAGTACTTC. Its protein is CVSSFSEFYEQYF.

V gene TRBV6-1 combines with J gene TRBJ1-2, with D maybe TRBD1 (5 bases). This CDR3 is 15 amino acids long. V was pared by 5 bases and J by 3 bases, with 16 bases between. Germline V gene sequence: CDR1 MNHNS, CDR2 SASEGT. The CDR3 protein is CASSPGGGAYYGYTF. The CDR3 DNA sequence: TGTGCCAGCAGTCCTGGGGGGGGAGCATACTATGGCTACACCTTC.

J is TRBJ2-3 and V is TRBV20-1; 11 positions agree with TRBD2. The CDR3 has 14 amino acids. The trim removed 4 bases at V and 2 bases at J, leaving 2 bases unmatched. The germline V gene encodes CDR1 DFQATT and CDR2 SNEGSKA (reference sequence). CDR3 nucleotides: TGCAGTGCTACGACTAGCGGGGTCACAGATACGCAGTATTTT. This translates into CSATTSGVTDTQYF.

This clonotype was detected only a few times. This chain connects TRBV20-1 to TRBJ1-2, with D hard to call. Germline V gene sequence: CDR1 DFQATT, CDR2 SNEGSKA (reference sequence). V lost 6 bases to trimming and J lost 7 bases, with 33 bases between them. The length of the CDR3 is 18 residues. CDR3 sequence reads: CSARSQQEKQGWAVGYTF. CDR3 DNA: TGCAGTGCCCGTAGTCAGCAGGAAAAACAAGGATGGGCGGTTGGCTACACCTTC.

The gene calls are TRBV20-1 and TRBJ2-7, with TRBD2 matching 9 bases. The CDR3 sequence is 14 residues long. V was pared by 3 bases and J by 6 bases, with 9 bases of the junction left unmatched. Germline V gene sequence: CDR1 DFQATT, CDR2 SNEGSKA (reference sequence). The CDR3 spells CSASPAGGLIEQYV. The CDR3 coding sequence is TGCAGTGCTAGTCCAGCGGGGGGACTAATCGAGCAGTACGTC.

This clonotype was counted many times. The chain is built from TRBV7-2 and TRBJ1-5, with D perhaps matching TRBD1 (5 bases). V lost 8 bases and J 5 bases, leaving 13 bases between the germline ends. Germline assignment: CDR1 SGHTA and CDR2 FQGNSA. The CDR3 runs 13 residues. Here the CDR3 reads CASGKVGDQPQHF. The DNA of the CDR3 is TGTGCCAGCGGGAAGGTAGGGGATCAGCCCCAGCATTTT.

This clonotype was detected a few times. V gene TRBV29-1 combines with J gene TRBJ1-1; the D is unclear. Trimming shortened V by 7 bases and J by 4 bases, and 13 bases separated the two germline ends. Per germline, CDR1 SQVTM and CDR2 ANQGSEA. The CDR3 is made up of 12 amino acids. The CDR3 is CSDLGSGTEAFF. The CDR3 nucleotides are TGCAGCGACTTGGGCTCAGGCACTGAAGCTTTCTTT. The whole variable domain, remainder taken from reference TRBV29-1 and TRBJ1-1, is SAVISQKPSRDICQRGTSLTIQCQVDSQVTMMFWYRQQPGQSLTLIATANQGSEATYESGFVIDKFPISRPNLTFSTLTVSNMSPEDSSIYLCSDLGSGTEAFFGQGTRLTVV.